These 21 T cell receptor beta chains were all obtained from the same sample, sequenced in a study of identical twins. TCRdb used MiXCR to reprocess the 5' RACE reads, holding one entry per CDR3 protein. The sample holds approximately 890,000 distinct CDR3 sequences, 9% to 15% seen once. These data are also associated with another study on yellow fever vaccine responses in identical twins.

The specimen was PBMCs. The source is a woman aged 18-35 years in good health.

This clonotype appeared a few times. The V gene is TRBV28, the J gene TRBJ1-4; unclear D gene. The germline gives CDR1 MDHEN, CDR2 SYDVKM. Trimming removed 4 bases from V and 4 bases from J, with 25 bases in between. This CDR3 region has 19 residues. In DNA form, the CDR3 reads TGTGCCAGCAGTTCCCAATCCTTTTTATCCCGGGTTGTTAATGAAAAACTGTTTTTT. Protein: CASSSQSFLSRVVNEKLFF.

The sample holds a few counts of this clonotype. This sequence joins TRBV12-3 or TRBV12-4 and TRBJ1-1, with 9 bases matching TRBD1. The CDR3 covers 13 residues. The V and J ends lost 6 bases and 6 bases, in that order; junction bases with no gene match: 5. The CDR3 DNA is TGTGCCAGCAGGGGACAGGGTAGCGCTGAAGCTTTCTTT. Translated: CASRGQGSAEAFF.

The chain employs TRBV18 and TRBJ2-1, with 8 bases that match TRBD2. Trimming removed 0 bases from V and 7 bases from J; junction bases left unmatched: 8. The length of the CDR3 is 16 residues. Per the germline V gene, CDR1 is KGHSH and CDR2 is LQKENI. CDR3: CASSPPAAGGLNEQFF. CDR3 nucleotide sequence: TGTGCCAGCTCACCACCCGCGGCGGGGGGCTTAAATGAGCAGTTCTTC.

The chain uses TRBV5-1 and TRBJ2-6; D remains unclear. Trimming removed 0 bases at V and 0 bases at J, with 10 bases between. The CDR3 totals 17 residues. Germline loops: CDR1 SGHRS, CDR2 YFSETQ. The CDR3 DNA reads as TGCGCCAGCAGCTTGGGGACGCCAAGCTCTGGGGCCAACGTCCTGACTTTC. This codes for CASSLGTPSSGANVLTF. The full variable domain, completed using reference TRBV5-1 and TRBJ2-6, is KAGVTQTPRYLIKTRGQQVTLSCSPISGHRSVSWYQQTPGQGLQFLFEYFSETQRNKGNFPGRFSGRQFSNSRSEMNVSTLELGDSALYLCASSLGTPSSGANVLTFGAGSRLTVL.

This clonotype occurred a few times. This chain joins TRBV7-9 and TRBJ2-5; D unresolved. The CDR3 runs to 13 residues. The V end lost 2 bases, the J end lost 3 bases, and 7 bases lay between the germline ends. Germline V gene data show CDR1 as SEHNR and CDR2 as FQNEAQ (reference sequence). CDR3 protein: CASSLPTEETQYF. DNA of the CDR3: TGTGCCAGCAGCTTACCGACGGAAGAGACCCAGTACTTC.

This clonotype showed up many times. The chain uses TRBV3-1 and TRBJ2-2; TRBD2 aligns across 10 bases. Germline CDR1 reads LGHDT; CDR2 reads YNNKEL (reference sequence). The CDR3 runs to 19 residues. Unmatched junction bases numbered 16, after V lost 5 bases and J lost 4 bases. The CDR3 coding sequence is TGTGCCAGCAGCGACCCCGGGACTAGCGTTTCGCCTTTCACCGGGGAGCTGTTTTTT. Translated: CASSDPGTSVSPFTGELFF.

The J gene is TRBJ2-2, the V gene TRBV11-3; TRBD2 matches 12 bases. The CDR3 length is 16 residues. The germline V gene encodes CDR1 SGHNT and CDR2 YENEEA. The ends lost 5 bases at V and 4 bases at J; junction bases unmatched: 5. CDR3 sequence reads: CASSQRTSGITGELFF. For the CDR3, the DNA is TGTGCCAGCAGCCAACGGACTAGCGGGATCACCGGGGAGCTGTTTTTT.

In this sample, this clonotype turned up a few times. This chain links TRBV9 with TRBJ2-1, with a possible D match to TRBD2 (6 bases). This CDR3 comprises 17 residues. Between the trimmed V and J ends, which lost 4 bases and 1 base, there was a span of 18 bases. CDR1 is SGDLS, CDR2 YYNGEE, per germline. The CDR3 reads CASSSRVGSGSYNEQFF. CDR3 DNA sequence: TGTGCCAGCAGCTCCCGCGTAGGCAGCGGGTCCTACAATGAGCAGTTCTTC.

This clonotype has only a few counts. V is TRBV5-1 and J is TRBJ2-1, with 12 bases fitting TRBD1. Germline V gives CDR1 SGHRS, CDR2 YFSETQ. CDR3 length: 16 amino acids. Germline trimming cut 5 bases from V and 7 bases from J; bases unmatched to any gene: 10. CDR3 residues: CASSSTPGQGANEQFF. The CDR3, as DNA: TGCGCCAGCAGTTCTACCCCGGGACAGGGGGCTAATGAGCAGTTCTTC.

V usage is TRBV6-1 and J usage is TRBJ2-2, with a possible D match to TRBD2 (6 bases). The CDR3 has 16 amino acids. Germline-derived CDR1 and CDR2 are MNHNS and SASEGT. V lost 6 bases and J 5 bases, leaving 19 bases between the germline ends. The CDR3 reads CASRDRGTHPTGELFF. For the CDR3, the DNA is TGTGCCAGCAGGGACCGGGGGACCCACCCGACCGGGGAGCTGTTTTTT.

This clonotype has at least ten counts. This chain links TRBV11-2 with TRBJ2-1, with TRBD2 matching 7 bases. The CDR3 loop spans 19 amino acids. V dropped 4 bases and J dropped 2; count of bases not matched to a gene: 17. Looked up from germline, CDR1 is SGHAT and CDR2 is FQNNGV. The CDR3 protein is CASSSLSVYRDYAYNEQFF. The CDR3 DNA is TGTGCCAGCAGCTCTCTTAGCGTATACCGGGACTACGCCTACAATGAGCAGTTCTTC.

The V gene is TRBV2, the J gene TRBJ2-7; 10 bases are a match to TRBD2. Germline values: CDR1 SNHLY, CDR2 FYNNEI. The CDR3 length is 16 residues. The V gene end was trimmed by 6 bases and the J gene end by 4 bases; junction bases not matched to a gene: 12. The CDR3 DNA is TGTGCCAGCAGGATACCCCTAGCGGGAGAATTGTACGAGCAGTACTTC. Translating it yields CASRIPLAGELYEQYF.

This clonotype was seen a few times. The V gene is TRBV20-1, the J gene TRBJ2-1, with 7 positions matching TRBD2. The trim removed 5 bases at V and 5 bases at J, leaving 12 bases unmatched. Per the germline V gene, CDR1 is DFQATT and CDR2 is SNEGSKA (reference sequence). The CDR3 covers 15 residues. The CDR3 DNA is TGCAGTGCTGGGGGGACGGAGGCGGGGGACAATGAGCAGTTCTTC. Translating it yields CSAGGTEAGDNEQFF.

J is TRBJ1-1 and V is TRBV29-1; D is uncertain. The germline V gene encodes CDR1 SQVTM and CDR2 ANQGSEA. This CDR3 is built from 12 residues. The CDR3 spells CRGFIMNTEAFF. CDR3 coding DNA: TGCAGGGGTTTTATTATGAACACTGAAGCTTTCTTT.

The chain employs TRBV3-1 and TRBJ2-5; 15 nucleotides agree with TRBD2. Germline values: CDR1 LGHDT, CDR2 YNNKEL (reference sequence). The V and J ends lost 4 bases and 5 bases, in that order; junction bases with no gene match: 8. This CDR3 has 17 residues. CDR3 sequence reads: CASSRRTSGRAWETQYF. CDR3 in DNA: TGTGCCAGCAGCCGAAGGACTAGCGGGAGGGCCTGGGAGACCCAGTACTTC.

The chain is built from TRBV11-2 and TRBJ1-2; D remains unclear. Germline CDR1 is SGHAT and CDR2 is FQNNGV. There are 14 residues in the CDR3. Trimming shortened V by 0 bases and J by 3 bases, and 8 bases separated the two germline ends. Here the CDR3 reads CASSLDPTDYGYTF. The CDR3 DNA follows: TGTGCCAGCAGCTTAGATCCTACAGACTATGGCTACACCTTC.

The rearrangement links TRBV2 to TRBJ2-5; 9 bases are a match to TRBD2. Germline CDR1 is SNHLY and CDR2 is FYNNEI. CDR3 length: 17 residues. Trimming cost V 7 bases and J 0 bases; bases outside gene matches: 12. The CDR3 protein is CASMPSGTDPYQETQYF. The CDR3 region has the DNA TGTGCCAGCATGCCTAGCGGGACCGACCCATACCAAGAGACCCAGTACTTC.

The chain employs TRBV3-1 and TRBJ2-2; TRBD2 matches 7 bases. The CDR3 has 17 amino acids. CDR1 is LGHDT, CDR2 YNNKEL, per germline (reference sequence). V was clipped by 3 bases and J by 0 bases; unmatched bases: 7. The CDR3 spells CASSQGGTFANTGELFF. CDR3 DNA: TGTGCCAGCAGCCAGGGGGGGACTTTCGCGAACACCGGGGAGCTGTTTTTT.

This clonotype was observed many times. The genes are TRBV10-3 and TRBJ2-3, with TRBD2 identical over 11 bases. Losses at the gene ends were 2 bases for V and 5 bases for J; bases not matched to a gene: 6. The CDR3 has 16 residues. Germline V gives CDR1 ENHRY, CDR2 SYGVKD. Written as DNA, the CDR3 is TGTGCCATCAGTGAGGCGACTAGCGGGAAGGGAGATACGCAGTATTTT. It translates to CAISEATSGKGDTQYF.

This clonotype has at least ten counts. The gene calls are TRBV25-1 and TRBJ2-1; a possible D gene is TRBD1 (6 bases). Per the germline V gene, CDR1 is MGHDK and CDR2 is SYGVNS. Trimming left V 6 bases short and J 4 bases short, with 10 bases between. The CDR3 has 13 residues. The CDR3 sequence: CASSDTGYNEQFF. The CDR3 nucleotides are TGTGCCAGCAGCGATACAGGGTACAATGAGCAGTTCTTC. The full variable domain, rest sourced from reference TRBV25-1 and TRBJ2-1, is EADIYQTPRYLVIGTGKKITLECSQTMGHDKMYWYQQDPGMELHLIHYSYGVNSTEKGDLSSESTVSRIRTEHFPLTLESARPSHTSQYLCASSDTGYNEQFFGPGTRLTVL.

The chain couples TRBV3-1 to TRBJ1-1; D may be TRBD1 (5 bases). This CDR3 has 14 amino acids. Trimming removed 0 bases at V and 6 bases at J, with 11 bases between. Germline-derived CDR1 and CDR2 are LGHDT and YNNKEL (reference sequence). CDR3 sequence reads: CASSQDRSRAEAFF. The CDR3 DNA sequence: TGTGCCAGCAGCCAAGATCGGAGCAGGGCTGAAGCTTTCTTT.